These T cell receptor beta chains were read from a single sample in a study of shared clonotypes between healthy human individuals. Profiled with immunoSEQ multiplex PCR; TCRdb holds only in-frame clones, not every one. The sample has 950,000 to 1,100,000 clones, approximately 70% seen once. Specimen: memory CD4+ T cells sorted from blood. The receptor set was obtained from a man younger than 35 in good health. Each CDR3 is given without its conserved first and last residue.

>TRBV28|TRBJ1-6|14
ASTQSRPGGNSPLH
>TRBV27|TRBJ2-1|11
ASSHRGRGEQF
>TRBV29-1|TRBJ2-7|13
SVGFGRQGSYEQY
>TRBV6-1|TRBJ1-2|12
ASSERGAFYGYT
>TRBV6-6|TRBJ2-7|11
ASRPIIAGEQY
>TRBV18|TRBJ2-6|16
ASSPPGQTKSGANVLT
>TRBV19|TRBJ2-7|12
ASSYREIAYEQY
>TRBV10-3|TRBJ1-2|11
AISESGSYGYT
>TRBV5-1|TRBJ2-2|16
ASSPMGGTTVNTGELF
>TRBV18|TRBJ1-4|12
ASSPGQGSEKLF
>TRBV10-3|TRBJ2-1|13
AISGGGSSGNEQF
>TRBV5-4|TRBJ2-7|11
ASSPGQGDEQY
>TRBV5-1|TRBJ1-4|12
ASGKTGSGEKLF
>TRBV5-1|TRBJ2-7|13
ASSWDPGLPYEQY
>TRBV6-1|TRBJ2-1|15
ASSESSGGTTYNEQF
>TRBV6-5|TRBJ2-5|11
ASSSPGAGTQY
>TRBV2|TRBJ2-2|11
AIGNLATGELF
>TRBV28|TRBJ2-2|12
ASSFRERSGELF
>TRBV7-2|TRBJ1-5|13
ASSFVTGENQPQH
>TRBV19|TRBJ2-2|13
ANFTRGDNTGELF
>TRBV2|TRBJ1-2|11
ASTRLVNYGYT
>TRBV7-2|TRBJ2-7|10
ASSPRTYEQY
>TRBV9|TRBJ1-2|9
ASSGQGGYT
>TRBV7-2|TRBJ2-3|13
ASSIQGVFTDTQY
>TRBV7-8|TRBJ2-3|12
ASSREYGTDTQY
>TRBV27|TRBJ1-6|13
ASSFGTGRNSPLH
>TRBV7-2|TRBJ2-3|12
ASRLRVTTDTQY